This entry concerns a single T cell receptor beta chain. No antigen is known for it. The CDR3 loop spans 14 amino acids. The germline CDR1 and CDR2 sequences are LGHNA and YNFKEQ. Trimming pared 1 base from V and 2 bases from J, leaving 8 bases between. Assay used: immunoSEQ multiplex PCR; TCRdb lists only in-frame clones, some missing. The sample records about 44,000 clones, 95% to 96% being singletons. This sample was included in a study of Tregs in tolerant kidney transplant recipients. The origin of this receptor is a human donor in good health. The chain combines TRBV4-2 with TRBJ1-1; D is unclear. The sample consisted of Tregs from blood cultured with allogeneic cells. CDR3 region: CASSQALSNTEAFF. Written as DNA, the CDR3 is TGTGCCAGCAGCCAAGCACTTTCCAACACTGAAGCTTTCTTT.